Given below is one TCR beta chain in context. It was CD45RO-negative cells, positively selected for CCR7, that made up naive CD8 cells, with terminally differentiated effector memory CD45RA+ cells excluded. Sequencing was performed with immunoSEQ multiplex PCR; in TCRdb, only in-frame clones are kept and a portion is missing. Here the sample spans roughly 2,000,000 clones, about 94% being singletons. This record belongs to a study of shared clonotypes between healthy human individuals. At the level of the study: Three plates were used per donor for CD4 naive, three for CD4 memory, two for CD8 naive and one for CD8 memory.

This CDR3 is 19 amino acids long. Germline V lookup: CDR1 MDHEN, CDR2 SYDVKM. The ends lost 5 bases at V and 3 bases at J; junction bases unmatched: 20. Sample: naive CD8+ T cells from PBMCs. This sequence was found in a man between 18 and 29 years old in good health. Some clones in this sample may be carry-over from other donors' samples. V is TRBV28 and J is TRBJ2-7; 9 positions match TRBD2. The CDR3 DNA is TGTGCCAGCAGTGCGGGACTCCTAACGGGGCTAGCGGGAAACTACGAGCAGTACTTC. Translating it yields CASSAGLLTGLAGNYEQYF.